The 14 T cell receptor beta chains below come from one sample, sequenced in a study of OX40 agonist ivuxolimab in advanced cancers. The receptor library was made with the immunoSEQ multiplex PCR assay. TCRdb carries this immuneACCESS record with in-frame sequences only. Its versions omit some clonotypes, under half of them owing to an unresolved V gene in the studies checked, with the rest unexplained. This sample lists roughly 64,000 clones; roughly 85% were detected once. Together, the top ten hold around 5% of the sample. The specimen was CD4+ or CD8+ T cells sorted from blood, collected in a trial of the OX40 agonist ivuxolimab. These receptors originate from an adult with an advanced solid tumor such as melanoma, head and neck, liver or kidney cancer.

V gene TRBV7-3 combines with J gene TRBJ2-1; D gene uncertain. The ends were cut back, 2 bases at V and 5 bases at J, with 7 bases in the middle. Germline V gives CDR1 SGHTA, CDR2 FQGTGA. This CDR3 is built from 13 residues. In nucleotides, the CDR3 is TGTGCCAGCAGCTTAGCCTTTCACAATGAGCAGTTCTTC. This sequence encodes CASSLAFHNEQFF.

This chain uses TRBV19 with TRBJ2-1, with D maybe TRBD2 (5 bases). CDR1 and CDR2 (germline): LNHDA, SQIVND (reference sequence). V was cut by 1 base and J by 7 bases, with 5 bases left in between. The CDR3 sequence is 12 residues long. The CDR3 region is CASSIGGNEQFF. As DNA, the CDR3 is TGTGCCAGTAGTATAGGCGGGAATGAGCAGTTCTTC. The entire variable domain, with the rest obtained from reference TRBV19 and TRBJ2-1, is as follows: DGGITQSPKYLFRKEGQNVTLSCEQNLNHDAMYWYRQDPGQGLRLIYYSQIVNDFQKGDIAEGYSVSREKKESFPLTVTSAQKNPTAFYLCASSIGGNEQFFGPGTRLTVL.

The chain carries TRBV4-2 and TRBJ2-1, with 9 bases lining up with TRBD1. Looked up from germline, CDR1 is LGHNA and CDR2 is YNFKEQ. Losses at the gene ends were 3 bases for V and 4 bases for J; bases not matched to a gene: 7. The CDR3 totals 16 residues. Written as DNA, the CDR3 is TGTGCCAGCAGCCATGAACAGGGGGCGGGGTACAATGAGCAGTTCTTC. It codes for CASSHEQGAGYNEQFF.

CDR3 loop: CASSGGMNTGELFF. CDR3 bases: TGTGCCAGCAGCGGCGGCATGAACACCGGGGAGCTGTTTTTT. The chain is built from TRBV2 and TRBJ2-2; no reliable D call. V shed 6 bases and J shed 1 base, with 9 bases lying between them. This CDR3 spans 14 amino acids. Germline V CDR1 and CDR2: SNHLY, FYNNEI. Looking up the rest from reference TRBV2 and TRBJ2-2 gives the full variable domain: EPEVTQTPSHQVTQMGQEVILRCVPISNHLYFYWYRQILGQKVEFLVSFYNNEISEKSEIFDDQFSVERPDGSNFTLKIRSTKLEDSAMYFCASSGGMNTGELFFGEGSRLTVL.

The chain joins TRBV15 to TRBJ2-7; 8 bases agree with TRBD1. The ends lost 0 bases at V and 4 bases at J; junction bases unmatched: 5. CDR1 is LNHNV, CDR2 YYDKDF, per germline (reference sequence). This CDR3 has 15 residues. CDR3 amino acids: CATSRDGQGAYEQYF. CDR3 sequence (DNA): TGTGCCACCAGCAGAGATGGGCAGGGGGCTTACGAGCAGTACTTC.

With regard to this clone: This same CDR3 is encoded by further DNA sequences in the sample. This chain connects TRBV6-1 to TRBJ1-1; D call uncertain. In germline, CDR1 is MNHNS, CDR2 SASEGT. V lost 2 bases, J lost 4 bases, and 14 bases lay in between. The CDR3 covers 15 residues. DNA of the CDR3: TGTGCCAGCAGTGAATCGAGGACCTCGGGCACTGAAGCTTTCTTT. Amino acids: CASSESRTSGTEAFF.

This clone appeared once. J is TRBJ1-2 and V is TRBV19; D is possibly TRBD1 (5 bases). This CDR3 is 17 amino acids long. CDR1 and CDR2 from the germline V gene are LNHDA and SQIVND (reference sequence). Trimming took off 7 bases at V and 4 bases at J, with 25 bases between the two ends. CDR3 nucleotide sequence: TGTGCCAGTAACGAGGGGCAGCCTTACGAACTGATCTATGGCTACACCTTC. It specifies CASNEGQPYELIYGYTF.

The chain has TRBV11-2 and TRBJ1-1; D not certain. The V gene lost 3 bases and the J gene lost 0 bases, with 11 bases spanning the gap. The germline V gene encodes CDR1 SGHAT and CDR2 FQNNGV. The CDR3 is 15 amino acids. The CDR3 sequence: CASSFTPRVNTEAFF. CDR3 DNA sequence: TGTGCCAGCAGCTTCACCCCTAGGGTGAACACTGAAGCTTTCTTT.

CDR3 sequence (DNA): TGCGCCAGCAGCCAAGATGTGTACCCGAGCTATGGCTACACCTTC. Protein sequence: CASSQDVYPSYGYTF. The V call is TRBV4-1, the J call TRBJ1-2; the D is unclear. Trimming took 0 bases from V and 4 from J, leaving 12 bases between them. The germline V gene encodes CDR1 MGHRA and CDR2 YSYEKL. The CDR3 has 15 residues.

The rearrangement uses TRBV7-2 and TRBJ1-2, with D unclear. Germline values: CDR1 SGHTA, CDR2 FQGNSA. The CDR3 spans 15 residues. V was trimmed by 1 base and J by 0 bases, leaving 9 bases between them. CDR3 residues: CASSLGVSANYGYTF. CDR3 nucleotides: TGTGCCAGCAGCTTAGGGGTCAGTGCTAACTATGGCTACACCTTC.

J is TRBJ2-1 and V is TRBV4-1; 7 bases align to TRBD1. The CDR3 is 15 amino acids. Germline values: CDR1 MGHRA, CDR2 YSYEKL. Trimming at V came to 1 base and at J to 7 bases, leaving 7 bases not matched to a gene. CDR3 amino acids: CASSQGQGLLNEQFF. In DNA, the CDR3 is TGCGCCAGCAGCCAAGGACAGGGATTGTTAAATGAGCAGTTCTTC.

This clone was seen ten or more times. This chain joins TRBV6-5 and TRBJ2-7; no firm D call. Per germline, CDR1 MNHEY and CDR2 SVGAGI. The CDR3 consists of 14 residues. The V gene lost 2 bases and the J gene lost 1 base, with 9 bases spanning the gap. CDR3 nucleotides: TGTGCCAGCAGTTACATCGGCAGTTCCTACGAGCAGTACTTC. It encodes CASSYIGSSYEQYF.

This chain joins TRBV18 and TRBJ2-3; D not resolved. Trimming took off 1 base at V and 1 base at J, with 3 bases between the two ends. Germline V gene sequence: CDR1 KGHSH, CDR2 LQKENI. CDR3 length equals 13 residues. The CDR3 DNA follows: TGTGCCAGCTCACCACAGGGCACAGATACGCAGTATTTT. Translating it yields CASSPQGTDTQYF. Filled out from reference TRBV18 and TRBJ2-3, the complete variable domain reads NAGVMQNPRHLVRRRGQEARLRCSPMKGHSHVYWYRQLPEEGLKFMVYLQKENIIDESGMPKERFSAEFPKEGPSILRIQQVVRGDSAAYFCASSPQGTDTQYFGPGTRLTVL.

The V gene is TRBV19, the J gene TRBJ2-1, with 11 bases aligning to TRBD2. CDR3 size: 17 residues. Germline CDR1 and CDR2: LNHDA and SQIVND (reference sequence). With V trimmed by 3 bases and J by 7 bases, 11 bases remained unmatched. CDR3 protein: CASSMSFSGGARNEQFF. DNA for the CDR3: TGTGCCAGTAGTATGTCCTTTAGCGGGGGGGCGAGGAATGAGCAGTTCTTC.